The rows below give T cell receptor beta chains drawn from one sample of a study of T cell responses to AZD1222 COVID-19 vaccine. Clones were sequenced by immunoSEQ multiplex PCR, and TCRdb holds only the in-frame ones, with some missing. Here the sample spans approximately 140,000 clones, 90% being singletons. The sample consisted of peripheral blood, taken 28 days after the second AZD1222 dose. The receptors shown here come from an adult who received the AZD1222 COVID-19 vaccine. Both conserved end residues are part of each CDR3. A D gene is named only where the DNA matches it firmly. Size values are once, few and many counts, or a class for expanded clones, and some rows have none.

CARNPRQSGNYGYTF,TGTGCCAGAAACCCTCGACAGTCGGGTAACTATGGCTACACCTTC,TRBJ1-2,.,.,TRBV6-4
CASSLLYTGELFF,TGTGCCAGCAGCCTCCTCTACACCGGGGAGCTGTTTTTT,TRBJ2-2,.,.,TRBV11-2
CASSLAGLAYEQYF,TGTGCCAGCAGCTTAGCGGGACTAGCCTACGAGCAGTACTTC,TRBJ2-7,.,TRBD2,TRBV7-2
CATSDHRDYGGTDTQYF,TGTGCCACCAGTGACCACCGGGACTATGGAGGCACAGATACGCAGTATTTT,TRBJ2-3,.,TRBD2,TRBV24-1
CASSIGPGQGLYEQYF,TGTGCCAGTAGTATTGGGCCGGGACAGGGGTTATACGAGCAGTACTTC,TRBJ2-7,.,TRBD1,TRBV19
CASSLDRSSGNTIYF,TGTGCCAGTAGTCTCGACCGAAGCTCTGGAAACACCATATATTTT,TRBJ1-3,.,.,TRBV19
CASSLALREYHTTDTQYF,TGTGCCAGCAGCTTAGCTTTGCGGGAGTACCACACCACAGATACGCAGTATTTT,TRBJ2-3,once,TRBD2,TRBV7-8
CASSPPVTGGYEQYF,TGCGCCAGCAGCCCGCCGGTGACGGGGGGGTACGAGCAGTACTTC,TRBJ2-7,.,TRBD2,TRBV5-1
CASTSSYNSPLHF,TGTGCCAGCACTAGCTCCTATAATTCACCCCTCCACTTT,TRBJ1-6,.,.,TRBV6-5
CASSLMTPQETQYF,TGTGCCAGCAGCTTAATGACACCCCAAGAGACCCAGTACTTC,TRBJ2-5,.,.,TRBV5-6
CASSYTGAGSSYNEQFF,TGTGCCAGCAGCTATACAGGGGCGGGGAGCTCCTACAATGAGCAGTTCTTC,TRBJ2-1,.,.,TRBV11-2
CASSREYLLPEGTEAFF,TGTGCCAGCAGCCGAGAGTACCTGTTACCCGAGGGCACTGAAGCTTTCTTT,TRBJ1-1,.,.,TRBV14
CASSPRQAQETQYF,TGTGCCAGTAGTCCCAGACAGGCCCAAGAGACCCAGTACTTC,TRBJ2-5,.,.,TRBV19
CATSRESGGYTF,TGTGCCACCAGCAGAGAGTCGGGAGGCTACACCTTC,TRBJ1-2,.,.,TRBV15
CASSTLGLAKNIQYF,TGTGCCAGTAGTACGCTCGGGCTAGCCAAAAACATTCAGTACTTC,TRBJ2-4,.,.,TRBV19
CASSRDSGGYEQYF,TGTGCCAGCAGCCGGGACAGCGGAGGGTACGAGCAGTACTTC,TRBJ2-7,.,.,TRBV11-2
CAWSVRAGGETEAFF,TGTGCCTGGAGTGTACGGGCAGGGGGTGAGACTGAAGCTTTCTTT,TRBJ1-1,.,TRBD1,TRBV30
CASSDVAGLYNEQFF,TGTGCCAGCAGTGATGTCGCGGGCCTCTACAATGAGCAGTTCTTC,TRBJ2-1,.,.,TRBV6-1
CASTLWGEDTEAFF,TGTGCCAGCACCCTGTGGGGTGAGGACACTGAAGCTTTCTTT,TRBJ1-1,.,.,TRBV6-5
CASSQGRGNTIYF,TGTGCCAGCAGCCAGGGGAGGGGAAACACCATATATTTT,TRBJ1-3,.,.,TRBV3-1/TRBV3-2
CASSETGIGGSPLHF,TGTGCCAGCAGCGAGACAGGTATCGGAGGTTCACCCCTCCACTTT,TRBJ1-6,.,.,TRBV3-1/TRBV3-2
CASSLGVTGNTEAFF,TGTGCCAGCAGCTTAGGGGTGACAGGCAACACTGAAGCTTTCTTT,TRBJ1-1,few,.,TRBV7-2